The 27 T cell receptor beta chains in this list originate from one sample, sequenced in a study of T cell responses to AZD1222 COVID-19 vaccine. The table came from immunoSEQ multiplex PCR; TCRdb's copy has only in-frame clones and leaves some out. The repertoire consists of 150,000 or so clones, with 85% to 90% occurring once and the leading ten covering around 1.6%. The sample was peripheral blood, taken on day 0 of AZD1222 vaccination. These receptors all stem from an adult in good health.

The chain recombines TRBV6-2 or TRBV6-3 with TRBJ2-7, with D hard to call. Trimming pared 2 bases from V and 5 bases from J, leaving 16 bases between. The germline V gene has CDR1 MNHEY and CDR2 SVGEGT. CDR3 length equals 15 residues. The CDR3 nucleotides are TGTGCCAGCAGTTACCGGGCAAGTTTGGGTGACGAGCAGTACTTC. This sequence encodes CASSYRASLGDEQYF.

The chain combines TRBV27 with TRBJ1-2, with D hard to call. The CDR3 loop spans 12 amino acids. Trimming stripped 4 bases from V and 4 bases from J, with 7 bases between. In germline, CDR1 is MNHEY, CDR2 SMNVEV (reference sequence). As DNA, the CDR3 is TGTGCCAGCAGTTGCCAGTTCTATGGCTACACCTTC. Protein product: CASSCQFYGYTF.

The rearrangement uses TRBV18 and TRBJ1-1; D gene unclear. Germline lookup yields CDR1 KGHSH and CDR2 LQKENI. Deletions cut 2 bases from V and 5 bases from J, with 18 bases between. CDR3 size: 16 residues. The CDR3 loop reads CASSPWSLGSGTEAFF. Here the CDR3 DNA reads TGTGCCAGCTCACCATGGAGTTTGGGAAGCGGGACTGAAGCTTTCTTT. The variable domain in full, completed from reference TRBV18 and TRBJ1-1, reads NAGVMQNPRHLVRRRGQEARLRCSPMKGHSHVYWYRQLPEEGLKFMVYLQKENIIDESGMPKERFSAEFPKEGPSILRIQQVVRGDSAAYFCASSPWSLGSGTEAFFGQGTRLTVV.

This clone was observed once. The gene calls are TRBV7-6 and TRBJ1-2; D remains unclear. The CDR3 runs to 14 residues. Trimming took off 5 bases at V and 1 base at J, with 11 bases between the two ends. Germline CDR1 and CDR2: SGHVS and FNYEAQ. The CDR3 nucleotides read TGTGCCAGCAGCCCTACGACCCTTAACTATGGCTACACCTTC. Residues: CASSPTTLNYGYTF.

V is TRBV27 and J is TRBJ1-6; 10 positions match TRBD1. The germline gives CDR1 MNHEY, CDR2 SMNVEV (reference sequence). This CDR3 is 14 amino acids long. V was clipped by 6 bases and J by 8 bases; unmatched bases: 4. As DNA, the CDR3 is TGTGCCAGCAGGACAGGGGGCAGAGATTCACCCCTCCACTTT. This gives the protein CASRTGGRDSPLHF.

The chain links TRBV7-9 to TRBJ1-2; D is uncertain. Germline assignment: CDR1 SEHNR and CDR2 FQNEAQ (reference sequence). Trimming left V 1 base short and J 5 bases short, with 5 bases between. The CDR3 sequence is 12 residues long. The chain's CDR3 is CASSLGNYGYTF. The CDR3 DNA reads as TGTGCCAGCAGCTTAGGCAATTATGGCTACACCTTC.

This clone showed up just a few times. V gene TRBV28 combines with J gene TRBJ2-2; 12 nucleotides match TRBD2. Germline trimming cut 6 bases from V and 3 bases from J; bases unmatched to any gene: 11. Germline V lookup: CDR1 MDHEN, CDR2 SYDVKM. The CDR3 spans 18 residues. The CDR3 region has the DNA TGTGCCAGCAGATCTGGACTAGCGGGGCCCAGAGACACCGGGGAGCTGTTTTTT. Protein sequence: CASRSGLAGPRDTGELFF.

The rearrangement uses TRBV29-1 and TRBJ1-1; TRBD1 might be the D (6 bases). Germline V gene data show CDR1 as SQVTM and CDR2 as ANQGSEA. This CDR3 region has 13 residues. Trimming shortened V by 6 bases and J by 0 bases, and 11 bases separated the two germline ends. The DNA for the CDR3 is TGCAGCGTGGACAGCGCTATGAACACTGAAGCTTTCTTT. It translates to CSVDSAMNTEAFF.

The sample holds one count of this clone. This chain uses TRBV20-1 with TRBJ1-2; D unclear. The V end lost 3 bases, the J end lost 4 bases, and 15 bases lay between the germline ends. The CDR3 is 14 amino acids. CDR1 and CDR2 (germline): DFQATT, SNEGSKA (reference sequence). The DNA of the CDR3 is TGCAGTGCTAGTATAGAGGTTGGAGGCTATGGCTACACCTTC. Translating gives CSASIEVGGYGYTF.

This chain joins TRBV12-2 and TRBJ2-2; TRBD1 is the table's D call and was not checked against the DNA. TRBV12-2 constitutes a pseudogene. CDR3 size: 18 residues. DNA for the CDR3: TGTGCAAGTCGCTTAGAAGCCCCAGGCCTCGCGAACACCGGGGAGCTGTTTTTT. Protein: CASRLEAPGLANTGELFF.

The chain joins TRBV19 to TRBJ2-6; 8 nucleotides agree with TRBD1. Unmatched junction bases numbered 8, after V lost 7 bases and J lost 0 bases. Germline CDR1 LNHDA, CDR2 SQIVND (reference sequence). The CDR3 is 17 amino acids. This CDR3 is CASTKGTGVSGANVLTF. The CDR3 coding sequence is TGTGCCAGTACGAAGGGGACAGGAGTCTCTGGGGCCAACGTCCTGACTTTC.

V is TRBV9 and J is TRBJ1-4, with 7 bases aligning to TRBD1. In germline, CDR1 is SGDLS, CDR2 YYNGEE. Trimming at V came to 3 bases and at J to 0 bases, leaving 2 bases not matched to a gene. The CDR3 runs 15 residues. The CDR3 sequence is CASSGQGSTNEKLFF. The CDR3 nucleotides are TGTGCCAGCAGCGGACAGGGATCAACTAATGAAAAACTGTTTTTT. The full variable domain, in which reference TRBV9 and TRBJ1-4 provide the parts outside the CDR3, is DSGVTQTPKHLITATGQRVTLRCSPRSGDLSVYWYQQSLDQGLQFLIQYYNGEERAKGNILERFSAQQFPDLHSELNLSSLELGDSALYFCASSGQGSTNEKLFFGSGTQLSVL.

The rearrangement joins TRBV28 to TRBJ1-4; D remains unclear. Germline CDR1 and CDR2: MDHEN and SYDVKM. The CDR3 is 12 amino acids. Trimming removed 6 bases at V and 6 bases at J, with 8 bases between. The CDR3 spells CASSYTYEKLFF. CDR3 bases: TGTGCCAGCAGCTACACTTATGAAAAACTGTTTTTT.

V and J are TRBV4-3 and TRBJ2-1; 7 positions match TRBD2. CDR1 and CDR2 from the germline V gene are LGHNA and YSLEER. The CDR3 spans 16 residues. Unmatched junction bases numbered 12, after V lost 4 bases and J lost 6 bases. CDR3 region: CASSPGGAGYINEQFF. The DNA for the CDR3 is TGCGCCAGCAGCCCGGGGGGAGCGGGATATATCAATGAGCAGTTCTTC.

The chain joins TRBV7-2 to TRBJ2-1; 7 bases match TRBD1. The CDR3 is 13 residues long. CDR1 is SGHTA and CDR2 is FQGNSA in the germline V gene. The V segment lost 1 base and the J segment 7 bases; nucleotides outside the gene matches: 1. The CDR3 nucleotides are TGTGCCAGCAGCTTAGACAGGGGTAATGAGCAGTTCTTC. Translation gives CASSLDRGNEQFF. Together with reference TRBV7-2 and TRBJ2-1, the CDR3 gives the full variable domain: GAGVSQSPSNKVTEKGKDVELRCDPISGHTALYWYRQSLGQGLEFLIYFQGNSAPDKSGLPSDRFSAERTGGSVSTLTIQRTQQEDSAVYLCASSLDRGNEQFFGPGTRLTVL.

The V and J genes are TRBV5-1 and TRBJ1-2, with TRBD1 as a possible D gene (5 bases). Germline V gives CDR1 SGHRS, CDR2 YFSETQ. The V end was cut by 0 bases, the J end by 7 bases, with 10 bases between. The CDR3 covers 13 residues. The CDR3 bases are TGCGCCAGCAGCTTGGAACAGGTCCGTGGCTACACCTTC. It codes for CASSLEQVRGYTF.

The V and J genes are TRBV19 and TRBJ2-6, with a possible D match to TRBD1 (5 bases). Germline CDR1 and CDR2: LNHDA and SQIVND (reference sequence). V shed 3 bases and J shed 2 bases, with 11 bases lying between them. The CDR3 is 16 amino acids. In DNA form, the CDR3 reads TGTGCCAGTAGTATTGCGAGCAGGGCTGGGGCCAACGTCCTGACTTTC. This codes for CASSIASRAGANVLTF.

The chain is built from TRBV4-3 and TRBJ2-3, with no clear D. CDR3 length equals 17 residues. The V end lost 0 bases, the J end lost 0 bases, and 13 bases lay between the germline ends. Germline lookup yields CDR1 LGHNA and CDR2 YSLEER. CDR3 DNA: TGCGCCAGCAGCCAAGAAGTACATCTAACTAGCACAGATACGCAGTATTTT. Encoded protein: CASSQEVHLTSTDTQYF.

The chain joins TRBV10-3 to TRBJ1-6; TRBD1 agrees at 9 bases. J gave up 9 bases and V 4 bases, and 7 bases lay outside the gene matches. This CDR3 spans 15 amino acids. Germline V CDR1 and CDR2: ENHRY, SYGVKD. CDR3 in amino acids: CAISGAGQGFSPLHF. The CDR3 DNA reads TGTGCCATCAGTGGCGCGGGACAGGGCTTTTCACCCCTCCACTTT.

V is TRBV29-1 and J is TRBJ1-6; D unclear. The germline CDR1 and CDR2 sequences are SQVTM and ANQGSEA. The CDR3 is 11 amino acids. V lost 3 bases and J lost 14, with 11 bases in between. The CDR3 sequence is CSVESVSTLHF. The CDR3, as DNA: TGCAGCGTTGAGTCCGTTTCCACCCTCCACTTT.

V and J are TRBV6-5 and TRBJ1-3, with D possibly being TRBD1 (6 bases). CDR3 length equals 15 residues. Germline CDR1 is MNHEY and CDR2 is SVGAGI. The V end was cut by 6 bases, the J end by 0 bases, with 12 bases between. In nucleotides, the CDR3 is TGTGCCAGCAGCCGCCGGACAGACTCTGGAAACACCATATATTTT. Translated, it gives CASSRRTDSGNTIYF.

The chain has TRBV7-2 and TRBJ1-2; 7 positions agree with TRBD1. This CDR3 has 14 amino acids. The germline gives CDR1 SGHTA, CDR2 FQGNSA. Trimming cost V 4 bases and J 5 bases; bases outside gene matches: 7. CDR3 coding DNA: TGTGCCAGCAGCTCAAAGGGGGCAGGGTATGGCTACACCTTC. It codes for CASSSKGAGYGYTF.

This sequence joins TRBV30 and TRBJ1-2; D gene ambiguous. This CDR3 contains 13 residues. Germline V gives CDR1 GTSNPN, CDR2 SVGIG (reference sequence). With 4 bases removed from V and 8 bases from J, the gap between germline ends came to 17 bases. The CDR3, as DNA: TGTGCCTGGAATCGGGAGCGCTTGGGGGGCTACACCTTC. The encoded protein is CAWNRERLGGYTF. The variable domain in full, completed from reference TRBV30 and TRBJ1-2, reads SQTIHQWPATLVQPVGSPLSLECTVEGTSNPNLYWYRQAAGRGLQLLFYSVGIGQISSEVPQNLSASRPQDRQFILSSKKLLLSDSGFYLCAWNRERLGGYTFGSGTRLTVV.

The chain couples TRBV5-1 to TRBJ2-7; 14 positions match TRBD2. V shed 4 bases and J 4 bases; nucleotides not matched to a gene: 13. Germline CDR1 is SGHRS and CDR2 is YFSETQ. The CDR3 runs 18 residues. The CDR3 spells CASSPFGTSGSNSYEQYF. CDR3 nucleotides: TGCGCCAGCAGCCCCTTTGGGACTAGCGGGAGCAATTCTTACGAGCAGTACTTC.

The V gene is TRBV3-1 (or the pseudogene TRBV3-2), the J gene TRBJ2-1; 10 positions agree with TRBD2. The germline CDR1 and CDR2 sequences are LGHDT and YNNKEL (reference sequence). The V and J ends lost 0 bases and 4 bases, in that order; junction bases with no gene match: 12. This CDR3 has 19 residues. The CDR3 loop is CASSQDQGSGRYGYNEQFF. The CDR3, as DNA: TGTGCCAGCAGCCAAGATCAGGGTAGCGGGAGGTATGGGTACAATGAGCAGTTCTTC.

The CDR3 nucleotides read TGTGCCAGCAGTGAGGAGGGGGCGAGGCAGCCCCAGCATTTT. Its translation is CASSEEGARQPQHF. The chain joins TRBV2 to TRBJ1-5; 7 nucleotides agree with TRBD1. The CDR3 length is 14 residues. The V gene end was trimmed by 3 bases and the J gene end by 7 bases; junction bases not matched to a gene: 6. In germline, CDR1 is SNHLY, CDR2 FYNNEI.

V is TRBV7-2 and J is TRBJ1-2; the match to TRBD1 covers 7 bases. J lost 8 bases, V lost 0 bases, and 3 bases had no gene match. The germline V gene has CDR1 SGHTA and CDR2 FQGNSA. CDR3 length equals 13 residues. The CDR3: CASSLANRGGYTF. Written as DNA, the CDR3 is TGTGCCAGCAGCTTAGCGAACAGGGGCGGCTACACCTTC.